The clone carrying this T cell receptor (beta chain) was counted ten times or more. The sample comes from a study of T cells after yellow fever vaccination. Overall study: Low-cell-number fractions were prepared with SMART-Seq v4 Ultra Low Input.

In germline, CDR1 is SGHTA, CDR2 FQGNSA. The V end lost 2 bases, the J end lost 0 bases, and 10 bases lay between the germline ends. The CDR3 has 16 residues. The study made its TCR cDNA through 5'RACE template switching. That step introduced a universal primer site along with UMIs. TCRdb itself ran the 5' RACE reads through MiXCR, one entry per CDR3 protein. The sample lists approximately 110,000 distinct CDR3 sequences; 6.5% to 8% were seen once. The sequencing used CD4+ T cells sorted from PBMCs, collected 10 days after the first yellow fever vaccination. The TCR sequence derives from a man younger than 30 who received the YFV17D yellow fever vaccine. The chain links TRBV7-2 to TRBJ2-2; no clear D. The CDR3 coding sequence is TGTGCCAGCAGCTTAAAACACATCGCGAACACCGGGGAGCTGTTTTTT. It specifies CASSLKHIANTGELFF. The whole variable domain, remainder taken from reference TRBV7-2 and TRBJ2-2, is GAGVSQSPSNKVTEKGKDVELRCDPISGHTALYWYRQSLGQGLEFLIYFQGNSAPDKSGLPSDRFSAERTGGSVSTLTIQRTQQEDSAVYLCASSLKHIANTGELFFGEGSRLTVL.